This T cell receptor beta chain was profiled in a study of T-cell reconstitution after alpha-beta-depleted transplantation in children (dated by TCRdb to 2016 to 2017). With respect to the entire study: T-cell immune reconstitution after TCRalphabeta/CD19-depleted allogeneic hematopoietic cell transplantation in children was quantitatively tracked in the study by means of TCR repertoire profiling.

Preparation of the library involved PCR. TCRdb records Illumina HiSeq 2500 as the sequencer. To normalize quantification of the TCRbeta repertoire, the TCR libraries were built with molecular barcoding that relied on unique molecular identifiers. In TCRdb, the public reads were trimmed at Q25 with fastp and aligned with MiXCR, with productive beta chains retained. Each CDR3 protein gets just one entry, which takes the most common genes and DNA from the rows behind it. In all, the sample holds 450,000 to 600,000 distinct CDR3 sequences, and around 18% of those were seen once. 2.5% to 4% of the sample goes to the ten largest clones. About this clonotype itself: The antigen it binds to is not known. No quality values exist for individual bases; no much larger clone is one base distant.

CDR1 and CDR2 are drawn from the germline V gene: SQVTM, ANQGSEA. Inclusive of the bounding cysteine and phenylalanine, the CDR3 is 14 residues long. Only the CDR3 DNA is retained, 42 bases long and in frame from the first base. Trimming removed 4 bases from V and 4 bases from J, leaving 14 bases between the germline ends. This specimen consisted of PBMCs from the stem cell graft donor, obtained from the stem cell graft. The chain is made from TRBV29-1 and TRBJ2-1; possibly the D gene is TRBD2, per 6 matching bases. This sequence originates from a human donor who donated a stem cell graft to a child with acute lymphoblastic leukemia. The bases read TGCAGCGTTGGTCGGGGGAGTCGGTACAATGAGCAGTTCTTC. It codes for CSVGRGSRYNEQFF.